The 30 T cell receptor beta chains reported below all come from one sample, sequenced in a study of beta chain features in type 1 diabetes. Since all of the isolated RNA was reverse transcribed, expressed TCRB transcripts were what got sequenced. Assay: immunoSEQ multiplex PCR; the TCRdb copy retains only in-frame clones and omits some. The table shows hundreds of thousands of clones, with 15% to 18% occurring only once. Sequences were obtained from naive CD4+ T cells from blood. Every receptor here comes from a man between 18 and 29 years old in good health.

The table lists this clone with a few counts. J is TRBJ1-2 and V is TRBV6-5; D gene unclear. In germline, CDR1 is MNHEY, CDR2 SVGAGI. The CDR3 loop spans 12 amino acids. Trimming removed 10 bases at V and 6 bases at J, with 15 bases between. In DNA form, the CDR3 reads TGTGCCACCCGGCGGCTTTTGGATGGCTACACCTTC. It specifies CATRRLLDGYTF.

This chain connects TRBV30 to TRBJ2-1, with 9 bases aligning to TRBD1. There are 14 residues in the CDR3. The V and J ends lost 6 bases and 8 bases, in that order; junction bases with no gene match: 11. Germline loops: CDR1 GTSNPN, CDR2 SVGIG (reference sequence). The CDR3 DNA is TGTGCCTGCGTACCGGGACAGGGTGTCTATGAGCAGTTCTTC. This codes for CACVPGQGVYEQFF.

CDR3 coding DNA: TGTGCCAGCTCTTACACCCAGCTAGCGGGTACCAATCAGCCCCAGCATTTT. Protein sequence: CASSYTQLAGTNQPQHF. The gene calls are TRBV18 and TRBJ1-5, with D uncertain. The CDR3 sequence is 17 residues long. Germline-derived CDR1 and CDR2 are KGHSH and LQKENI. V lost 6 bases and J lost 3, with 21 bases in between.

The rearrangement links TRBV25-1 to TRBJ1-1; D gene ambiguous. The V end was cut by 7 bases, the J end by 1 base, with 16 bases between. Germline-derived CDR1 and CDR2 are MGHDK and SYGVNS. This CDR3 comprises 15 residues. The CDR3 coding sequence is TGTGCCAGCATTCCTTCCGGGAGGCGGAACACTGAAGCTTTCTTT. As protein: CASIPSGRRNTEAFF.

The rearrangement links TRBV5-6 to TRBJ2-1; 9 bases line up with TRBD2. J was trimmed by 2 bases and V by 4 bases; bases with no gene match: 4. Germline-derived CDR1 and CDR2 are SGHDT and YYEEEE. The CDR3 is made up of 15 amino acids. The CDR3 region has the DNA TGTGCCAGCAGCCCCGGACTAGCGCCCTACAATGAGCAGTTCTTC. Protein sequence: CASSPGLAPYNEQFF.

The chain carries TRBV5-4 and TRBJ2-3; D unresolved. The CDR3 is 15 amino acids. Germline V gene sequence: CDR1 SGHNT, CDR2 YYREEE (reference sequence). V was cut by 6 bases and J by 2 bases, with 16 bases left in between. For the CDR3, the DNA is TGTGCCAGCAATTACGGTGGGGTATCCACAGATACGCAGTATTTT. Protein product: CASNYGGVSTDTQYF.

The V and J genes are TRBV2 and TRBJ2-3, with D perhaps TRBD1 (5 bases). Germline V gives CDR1 SNHLY, CDR2 FYNNEI. V was shortened by 6 bases and J by 2 bases, with 9 bases between the two germline ends. The CDR3 covers 13 residues. The CDR3 region has the DNA TGTGCCAGCAGCCAGGGTTTCACAGATACGCAGTATTTT. Translation: CASSQGFTDTQYF.

This clone came up a few times. Different DNA sequences within this sample yield the same CDR3. The V call is TRBV20-1, the J call TRBJ2-7; no clear D. V dropped 3 bases and J dropped 4 bases, with 7 bases sitting between them. Germline CDR1 DFQATT, CDR2 SNEGSKA (reference sequence). This CDR3 comprises 11 residues. CDR3 amino acids: CSASGLYEQYF. The CDR3 DNA reads TGCAGTGCTAGTGGCCTTTACGAGCAGTACTTC.

This clone has at least ten counts. This chain connects TRBV23-1 to TRBJ2-1; no firm D call. TRBV23-1 is an open reading frame whose function is uncertain. The V end was cut by 3 bases, the J end by 3 bases, with 9 bases between. CDR3 length equals 14 residues. Here the CDR3 DNA reads TGCGCCAGCAGTCAGCAAGGGTGCTACAATGAGCAGTTCTTC. Translated: CASSQQGCYNEQFF.

This clone was picked up one time. V usage is TRBV6-5 and J usage is TRBJ1-2, with D uncertain. The V gene's germline CDR1 is MNHEY and CDR2 SVGAGI. This CDR3 has 14 residues. Trimming took 6 bases from V and 4 from J, leaving 15 bases between them. In DNA form, the CDR3 reads TGTGCCAGCAGGAACCCCGGACGGAGCTATGGCTACACCTTC. It yields the protein CASRNPGRSYGYTF.

This clone was observed a handful of times. The V call is TRBV2, the J call TRBJ2-5; D is ambiguous. Trimming removed 6 bases at V and 3 bases at J, with 11 bases between. Germline CDR1 is SNHLY and CDR2 is FYNNEI. The CDR3 contains 13 residues. The CDR3 DNA reads TGTGCCAGCAGAGTCGTGGCAGAAGAGACCCAGTACTTC. Its translation: CASRVVAEETQYF.

The chain joins TRBV5-6 to TRBJ2-7; D remains unclear. V gave up 0 bases and J gave up 4 bases, with 5 bases separating them. The CDR3 spans 12 residues. Germline V CDR1 and CDR2: SGHDT, YYEEEE. CDR3 sequence: CASSLAVYEQYF. In nucleotides, the CDR3 is TGTGCCAGCAGCTTGGCTGTTTACGAGCAGTACTTC. The full variable domain, rest sourced from reference TRBV5-6 and TRBJ2-7, is DAGVTQSPTHLIKTRGQQVTLRCSPKSGHDTVSWYQQALGQGPQFIFQYYEEEERQRGNFPDRFSGHQFPNYSSELNVNALLLGDSALYLCASSLAVYEQYFGPGTRLTVT.

This clone was picked up a small number of times. This chain joins TRBV10-3 and TRBJ1-2; TRBD1 is a possible D gene (6 bases). With 4 bases removed from V and 5 bases from J, the gap between germline ends came to 17 bases. From germline, CDR1 is ENHRY and CDR2 SYGVKD. The length of the CDR3 is 15 residues. CDR3 amino acids: CAISGVQGTTYGYTF. The DNA of the CDR3 is TGTGCCATCAGTGGGGTACAGGGAACCACATATGGCTACACCTTC.

In nucleotides, the CDR3 is TGTGCCAGCAGTTACTCGGTCGGTCCCTCCTACGAGCAGTACTTC. Its protein product is CASSYSVGPSYEQYF. The chain employs TRBV6-5 and TRBJ2-7, with D unresolved. Trimming cost V 0 bases and J 0 bases, with 9 bases left between them. Germline V lookup: CDR1 MNHEY, CDR2 SVGAGI. This CDR3 contains 15 residues.

This clone has more than one count but fewer than ten. The CDR3 loop reads CASSPRLAGGRGKNIQYF. The CDR3 DNA sequence: TGTGCCAGCAGCCCCCGACTAGCGGGGGGGAGGGGCAAAAACATTCAGTACTTC. V and J are TRBV7-4 and TRBJ2-4, with TRBD2 matching over 14 bases. V dropped 5 bases and J dropped 3; count of bases not matched to a gene: 9. CDR1 SGHVT and CDR2 SQSDAQ come from the germline V gene. This CDR3 region has 18 residues.

This clone was observed a few times. The chain uses TRBV4-3 and TRBJ2-3, with 8 bases identical to TRBD2. V trimming: 6 bases; J trimming: 2 bases; junction bases outside the gene matches: 7. From germline, CDR1 is LGHNA and CDR2 YSLEER. The CDR3 is 15 residues long. CDR3 sequence: CASSVKRGSTDTQYF. CDR3 sequence (DNA): TGCGCCAGCAGTGTTAAGCGGGGGTCCACAGATACGCAGTATTTT.

The chain uses TRBV11-2 and TRBJ2-7; D unclear. From germline, CDR1 is SGHAT and CDR2 FQNNGV. The V gene lost 5 bases and the J gene lost 0 bases, with 5 bases spanning the gap. The CDR3 consists of 12 residues. The CDR3 DNA follows: TGTGCCAGCAGCCGAGACTCCTACGAGCAGTACTTC. It translates to CASSRDSYEQYF.

In this sample, this clone turned up a few times. The rearrangement links TRBV19 to TRBJ1-5, with D uncertain. The CDR3 runs to 16 residues. V lost 1 base to trimming and J lost 2 bases, with 12 bases between them. Germline V gene data show CDR1 as LNHDA and CDR2 as SQIVND (reference sequence). The CDR3 loop is CASSIGAAVGNQPQHF. CDR3 DNA sequence: TGTGCCAGTAGTATAGGCGCAGCGGTTGGCAATCAGCCCCAGCATTTT.

The table lists this clone with a few counts. The genes are TRBV2 and TRBJ2-5; 9 bases are shared with TRBD1. Germline CDR1 reads SNHLY; CDR2 reads FYNNEI. The V gene end was trimmed by 6 bases and the J gene end by 7 bases; junction bases not matched to a gene: 12. The CDR3 has 15 amino acids. CDR3 DNA sequence: TGTGCCAGCAGAGGGGGACAGGGCGGTTTTCGGACCCAGTACTTC. Amino acids: CASRGGQGGFRTQYF.

This chain links TRBV19 with TRBJ2-7, with TRBD1 matching over 8 bases. CDR1 and CDR2 from the germline V gene are LNHDA and SQIVND (reference sequence). The CDR3 spans 15 residues. The junction had 5 bases not matched to a gene; V was cut back by 3 bases and J by 1 base. The CDR3: CASSIGRQGSYEQYF. As DNA, the CDR3 is TGTGCCAGTAGTATCGGACGACAGGGGTCCTACGAGCAGTACTTC.

The chain recombines TRBV29-1 with TRBJ2-7, with TRBD2 as a possible D gene (5 bases). The CDR3 is 13 residues long. The V end lost 5 bases, the J end lost 6 bases, and 17 bases lay between the germline ends. Germline V CDR1 and CDR2: SQVTM, ANQGSEA. CDR3 coding DNA: TGCAGCGTTAACTTTGGACGAGGGCTCGAGCAGTACTTC. The encoded protein is CSVNFGRGLEQYF.

This clone was found a few times. This chain links TRBV27 with TRBJ2-7; 10 nucleotides match TRBD1. Unmatched junction bases numbered 6, after V lost 5 bases and J lost 2 bases. The CDR3 consists of 15 residues. CDR1 MNHEY and CDR2 SMNVEV come from the germline V gene (reference sequence). This CDR3 reads CASSSRTGGTYEQYF. The DNA for the CDR3 is TGTGCCAGCAGTAGCCGGACAGGGGGGACCTACGAGCAGTACTTC.

The V call is TRBV28, the J call TRBJ1-1, with 9 bases aligning to TRBD1. CDR3 length: 12 amino acids. In germline, CDR1 is MDHEN, CDR2 SYDVKM. V shed 4 bases, J shed 11 bases, and the junction held 5 bases outside the gene matches. CDR3 bases: TGTGCCAGCAGTTCCGACAGGGGGTGGGCTTTCTTT. Translating gives CASSSDRGWAFF.

The rearrangement joins TRBV30 to TRBJ1-4, with D tentatively TRBD1 (5 bases). The CDR3 is made up of 13 amino acids. The V gene's germline CDR1 is GTSNPN and CDR2 SVGIG (reference sequence). Trimming shortened V by 1 base and J by 4 bases, and 7 bases separated the two germline ends. The CDR3 reads CAWSAGINEKLFF. DNA of the CDR3: TGTGCCTGGAGTGCAGGGATTAATGAAAAACTGTTTTTT.

The chain employs TRBV9 and TRBJ2-1; D is ambiguous. From germline, CDR1 is SGDLS and CDR2 YYNGEE. V lost 0 bases and J 5 bases, leaving 15 bases between the germline ends. The CDR3 has 16 amino acids. The CDR3: CASSVANSLSHNEQFF. The CDR3 DNA is TGTGCCAGCAGCGTAGCCAACTCCCTGAGCCACAATGAGCAGTTCTTC.

This clone was detected a few times. The J gene is TRBJ1-1, the V gene TRBV6-5, with D possibly being TRBD1 (6 bases). Germline-derived CDR1 and CDR2 are MNHEY and SVGAGI. The CDR3 is made up of 13 amino acids. V lost 7 bases, J lost 1 base, and 10 bases lay in between. The CDR3 nucleotides read TGTGCCAGCATTCTCAGGGGGAACACTGAAGCTTTCTTT. As protein: CASILRGNTEAFF.

The chain combines TRBV11-1 with TRBJ2-7; TRBD1 might be the D (6 bases). Trimming cost V 5 bases and J 0 bases, with 14 bases left between them. There are 15 residues in the CDR3. CDR1 is SGHAT, CDR2 FQDESV, per germline (reference sequence). The chain's CDR3 is CASSPSPGDSYEQYF. CDR3 nucleotides: TGTGCCAGCAGCCCTTCCCCAGGGGACTCCTACGAGCAGTACTTC.

The chain uses TRBV30 and TRBJ2-5; no firm D call. The J call is doubtful: the DNA matches TRBJ2-7 better. Looked up from germline, CDR1 is GTSNPN and CDR2 is SVGIG (reference sequence). CDR3 length equals 11 residues. The CDR3 DNA sequence: TGTGCCTGGAGTAGGTCCTACGAGCAGTACTTC. This encodes CAWSRSYEQYF.

The V call is TRBV4-3, the J call TRBJ2-7; 9 nucleotides agree with TRBD2. Trimming at V came to 0 bases and at J to 2 bases, leaving 17 bases not matched to a gene. Germline-derived CDR1 and CDR2 are LGHNA and YSLEER. This CDR3 comprises 20 residues. The CDR3 sequence is CASSQEVAGGSDIRTYEQYF. In DNA, the CDR3 is TGCGCCAGCAGCCAAGAAGTGGCGGGGGGGAGCGACATACGGACCTACGAGCAGTACTTC.

This clone was counted a few times. The chain carries TRBV7-8 and TRBJ1-1; D call uncertain. With 3 bases removed from V and 1 base from J, the gap between germline ends came to 9 bases. This CDR3 region has 14 residues. Per the germline V gene, CDR1 is SGHVS and CDR2 is FQNEAQ. The CDR3 region has the DNA TGTGCCAGCAGCTTGTGGACGGGGAACACTGAAGCTTTCTTT. This translates into CASSLWTGNTEAFF.